The source of this T cell receptor (beta chain) is a study of CD8 T cells in ankylosing spondylitis. The germline CDR1 and CDR2 sequences are MRHNA and SNTAGT. The CDR3 totals 23 residues. With V trimmed by 5 bases and J by 8 bases, 27 bases remained unmatched. Overall study findings and caveats: As for the disease-linked clones, they showed a CD8+ phenotype and occurred at relatively low frequencies in peripheral blood. There was a TCR beta motif, made of several highly homologous variants, that appeared characteristic of ankylosing spondylitis blood.

Regarding this clonotype: Its antigen is undetermined.

From the 5' RACE reads, TCRdb called clonotypes with MiXCR, one entry per CDR3 protein. The profile shows some 400,000 distinct CDR3 sequences, about a fifth of them singletons. The chain links TRBV6-4 to TRBJ2-1, with TRBD2 matching over 16 bases. Sequencing was carried out using blood, either unsorted or a sorted T cell fraction (not recorded which). This TCR derives from a male donor with ankylosing spondylitis. CDR3 sequence (DNA): TGTGCCAGCAGTCCCGAACCGGGACTAGCGGGAGGGTTGGGGCTATCCGGTTTCGATGAGCAGTTCTTC. Translating gives CASSPEPGLAGGLGLSGFDEQFF.